This entry concerns a single TCR beta chain. Its specificity is unknown. The junction had 11 bases not matched to a gene; V was cut back by 3 bases and J by 9 bases. The CDR3 is 15 residues long. Germline CDR1 SGHTA, CDR2 FQGNSA. TCRdb passed the RT-PCR reads through MiXCR, listing each CDR3 protein once. The data hold some 160,000 distinct CDR3 sequences, with about a tenth observed a single time. The data were obtained in a study of response to subunit inactivated influenza vaccine. Overall study findings and caveats: The authors proposed limited new T cell recruitment per seasonal influenza vaccination.

This chain connects TRBV7-2 to TRBJ2-5; TRBD2 matches 9 bases. The receptor was isolated from a man aged 50 to 60 who received an inactivated influenza vaccine. The sample consisted of non-naive T cells sorted from PBMCs, taken 40 to 50 days after vaccination. CDR3 in DNA: TGTGCCAGCAGCTTGGCTAGCGGGGCCCGGGTGTCCCAGTACTTC. Encoded protein: CASSLASGARVSQYF.